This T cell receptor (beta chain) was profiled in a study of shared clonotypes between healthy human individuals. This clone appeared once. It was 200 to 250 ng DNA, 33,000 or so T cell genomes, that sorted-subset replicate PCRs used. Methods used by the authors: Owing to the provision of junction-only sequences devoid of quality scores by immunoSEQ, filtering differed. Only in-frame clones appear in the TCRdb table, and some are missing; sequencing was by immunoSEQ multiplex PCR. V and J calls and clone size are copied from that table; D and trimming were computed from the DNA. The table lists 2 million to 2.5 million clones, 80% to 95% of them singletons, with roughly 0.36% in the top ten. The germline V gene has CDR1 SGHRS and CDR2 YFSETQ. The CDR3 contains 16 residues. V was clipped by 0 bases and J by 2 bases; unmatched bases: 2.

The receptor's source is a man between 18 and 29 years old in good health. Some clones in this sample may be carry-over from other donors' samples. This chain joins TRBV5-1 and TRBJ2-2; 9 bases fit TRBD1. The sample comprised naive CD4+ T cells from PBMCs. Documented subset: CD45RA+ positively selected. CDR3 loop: CASSLEGQGNTGELFF. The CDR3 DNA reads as TGCGCCAGCAGCTTGGAGGGACAGGGCAACACCGGGGAGCTGTTTTTT.